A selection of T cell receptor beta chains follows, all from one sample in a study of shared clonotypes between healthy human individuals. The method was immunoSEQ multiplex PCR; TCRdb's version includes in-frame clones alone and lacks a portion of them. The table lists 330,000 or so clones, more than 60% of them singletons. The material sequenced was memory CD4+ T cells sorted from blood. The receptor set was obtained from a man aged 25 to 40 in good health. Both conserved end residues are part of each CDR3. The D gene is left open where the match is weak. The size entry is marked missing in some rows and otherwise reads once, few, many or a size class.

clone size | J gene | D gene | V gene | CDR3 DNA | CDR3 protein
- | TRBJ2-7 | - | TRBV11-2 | TGTGCCAGCAGCTTAGGGGGGGTCTACGAGCAGTACTTC | CASSLGGVYEQYF
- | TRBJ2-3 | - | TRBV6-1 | TGTGCCAGCAGTGAAGATTTAGGTAGCACAGATACGCAGTATTTT | CASSEDLGSTDTQYF
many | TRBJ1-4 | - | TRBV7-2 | TGTGCCAGCAGCTCGACGGGGACTAATGAAAAACTGTTTTTT | CASSSTGTNEKLFF
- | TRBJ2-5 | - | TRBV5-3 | TGTGCCAGCAGCTTGGATGGACGGGAAGAGACCCAGTACTTC | CASSLDGREETQYF
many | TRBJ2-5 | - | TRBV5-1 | TGCGCCAGCAGCAGGAAGCCGAGTCAAGATTTCCGTGAGACCCAGTACTTC | CASSRKPSQDFRETQYF
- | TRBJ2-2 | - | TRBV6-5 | TGTGCCAGCAGTTACAGGGATGGCACCGGGGAGCTGTTTTTT | CASSYRDGTGELFF
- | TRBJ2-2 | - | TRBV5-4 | TGTGCCAGCAGCTTTGAGGCCGGGGAGCTGTTTTTT | CASSFEAGELFF
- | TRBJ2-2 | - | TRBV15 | TGTGCCACCAGCAGAGACAGCAGGGTTGACGGGGAGCTGTTTTTT | CATSRDSRVDGELFF
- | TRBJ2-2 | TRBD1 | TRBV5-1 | TGCGCCAGCGAACTACAGGGGGCTGACACCGGGGAGCTGTTTTTT | CASELQGADTGELFF
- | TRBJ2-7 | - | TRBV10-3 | TGTGCCATCAGTGGGTCGGATAAACCGGGATACGAGCAGTACTTC | CAISGSDKPGYEQYF
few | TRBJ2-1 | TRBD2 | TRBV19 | TGTGCCAGTAGGGCTAGCGGGAGCTCCTACAATGAGCAGTTCTTC | CASRASGSSYNEQFF
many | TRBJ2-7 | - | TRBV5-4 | TGTGCCAGCAGCTCGATTGAGTCGGTAGAGCAGTACTTC | CASSSIESVEQYF
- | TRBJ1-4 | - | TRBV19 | TGTGCCAGTAGACCAGGTAGCCTTCGAGAAAAACTGTTTTTT | CASRPGSLREKLFF
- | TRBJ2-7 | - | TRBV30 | TGTGCCTGGAGTCTAAGCTACGAGCAGTACTTC | CAWSLSYEQYF
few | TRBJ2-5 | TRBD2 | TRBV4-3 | TGCGCCAGCAGCCAAGAATTCGGCGGGAGGAAAGAGACCCAGTACTTC | CASSQEFGGRKETQYF
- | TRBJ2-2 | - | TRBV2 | TGTGCCAGCAGTGAAGAGGTAGCCAGGGCCGGGGAGCTGTTTTTT | CASSEEVARAGELFF
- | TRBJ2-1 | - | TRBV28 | TGTGCCAGCAGTTTACTAGCCCCGGGAGAGCAGTTCTTC | CASSLLAPGEQFF
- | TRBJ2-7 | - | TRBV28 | TGTGCCAGCAGACTCTTGGACGTATCCTACGAGCAGTACTTC | CASRLLDVSYEQYF
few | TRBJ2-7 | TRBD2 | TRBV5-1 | TGCGCCAGCAGCCCTACCAGACTAAGGGCGGGAGGGCTCCAAGAGCAGTACTTC | CASSPTRLRAGGLQEQYF
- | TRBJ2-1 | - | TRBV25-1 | TGTGCCAGCAGTGAATACAACCCGAGCTCCTACAATGAGCAGTTCTTC | CASSEYNPSSYNEQFF
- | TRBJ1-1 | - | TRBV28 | TGTGCCAGCACTGTACAGGGAAGGCGAACTGAAGCTTTCTTT | CASTVQGRRTEAFF
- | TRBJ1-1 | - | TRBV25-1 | TGTGCCAGCAGTGATGTTACAGGGTATACTGAAGCTTTCTTT | CASSDVTGYTEAFF
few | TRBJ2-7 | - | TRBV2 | TGTGCCAGCTCCCCGTCGTGGGGGGCCTCCTACGAGCAGTACTTC | CASSPSWGASYEQYF
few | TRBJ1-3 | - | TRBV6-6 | TGTGCCAGCGGGCGACAGGCTGCTGGAAACACCATATATTTT | CASGRQAAGNTIYF
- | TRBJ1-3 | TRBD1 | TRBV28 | TGTGCCAGCAGTACCCGGGACAGACCTGGAAACACCATATATTTT | CASSTRDRPGNTIYF
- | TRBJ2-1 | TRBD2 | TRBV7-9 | TGTGCCAGCAGCTTGATCAGCGGGAGTGGGGATGAGCAGTTCTTC | CASSLISGSGDEQFF
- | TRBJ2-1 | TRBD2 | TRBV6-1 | TGTGCCAGCAGTGGGCTAGCGGGGGCCTACAATGAGCAGTTCTTC | CASSGLAGAYNEQFF
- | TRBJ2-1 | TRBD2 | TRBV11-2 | TGTGCCAGCAGCAAGATAGCGGGAAAGACATCAGATGAGCAGTTCTTC | CASSKIAGKTSDEQFF
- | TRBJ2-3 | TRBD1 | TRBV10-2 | TGCGCCAGCAGTAAACTTCCCCCGGGACAGACTATTAGCAGGAGCACAGATACGCAGTATTTT | CASSKLPPGQTISRSTDTQYF